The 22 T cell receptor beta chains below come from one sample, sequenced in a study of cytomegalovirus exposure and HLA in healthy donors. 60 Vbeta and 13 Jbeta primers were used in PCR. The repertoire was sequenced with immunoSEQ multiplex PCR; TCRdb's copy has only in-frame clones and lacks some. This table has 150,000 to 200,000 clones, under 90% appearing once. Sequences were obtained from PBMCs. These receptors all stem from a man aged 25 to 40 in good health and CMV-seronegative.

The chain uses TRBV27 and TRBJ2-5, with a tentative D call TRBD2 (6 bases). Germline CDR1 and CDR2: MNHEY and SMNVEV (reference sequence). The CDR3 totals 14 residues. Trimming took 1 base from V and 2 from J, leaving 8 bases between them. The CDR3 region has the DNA TGTGCCAGCAGTTTATTGGGGACTCAAGAGACCCAGTACTTC. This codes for CASSLLGTQETQYF.

CDR3 in DNA: TGTGCCAGCAGCTTTAGTCAGGGGGCGTTTGGCTACACCTTC. Amino acid sequence: CASSFSQGAFGYTF. The chain joins TRBV5-4 to TRBJ1-2; TRBD1 aligns across 8 bases. This CDR3 comprises 14 residues. J was trimmed by 7 bases and V by 2 bases; bases with no gene match: 7. CDR1 is SGHNT and CDR2 is YYREEE in the germline V gene (reference sequence).

The CDR3 coding sequence is TGTGCCAGCAGTTTCGGGTTCGAGGGTAATTCACCCCTCCACTTT. Its translation: CASSFGFEGNSPLHF. The genes are TRBV27 and TRBJ1-6; D ambiguous. This CDR3 is built from 15 residues. Germline CDR1 MNHEY, CDR2 SMNVEV (reference sequence). The V end was cut by 3 bases, the J end by 6 bases, with 12 bases between.

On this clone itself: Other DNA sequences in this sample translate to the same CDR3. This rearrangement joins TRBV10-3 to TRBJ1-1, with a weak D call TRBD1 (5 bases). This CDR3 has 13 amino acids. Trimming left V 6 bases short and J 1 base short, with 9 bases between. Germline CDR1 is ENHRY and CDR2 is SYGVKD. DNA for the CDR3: TGTGCCATCAGCTCCACAGGGAACACTGAAGCTTTCTTT. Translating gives CAISSTGNTEAFF.

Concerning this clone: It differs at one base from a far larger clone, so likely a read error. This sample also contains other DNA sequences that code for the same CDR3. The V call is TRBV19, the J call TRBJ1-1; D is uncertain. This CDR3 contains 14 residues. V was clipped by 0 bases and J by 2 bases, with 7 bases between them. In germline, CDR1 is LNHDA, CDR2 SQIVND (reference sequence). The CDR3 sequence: CASSIDRGNTEAFF. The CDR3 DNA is TGTGCCAGTAGTATAGATCGAGGAAACACTGAAGCTTTCTTT.

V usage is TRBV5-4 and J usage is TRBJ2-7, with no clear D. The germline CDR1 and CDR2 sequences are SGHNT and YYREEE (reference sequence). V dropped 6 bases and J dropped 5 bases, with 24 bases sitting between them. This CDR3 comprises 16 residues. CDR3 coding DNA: TGTGCCAGCACCCCGACTGTGCAATCGTTCGGCGACGAGCAGTACTTC. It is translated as CASTPTVQSFGDEQYF.

CDR3 bases: TGTGCCAGCAGCCGGACAGGGGGCGCCCATGGCTACACCTTC. Residues: CASSRTGGAHGYTF. The chain has TRBV7-9 and TRBJ1-2, with 11 bases identical to TRBD1. The CDR3 extends over 14 amino acids. The trim removed 5 bases at V and 6 bases at J, leaving 5 bases unmatched. Germline CDR1 and CDR2: SEHNR and FQNEAQ (reference sequence).

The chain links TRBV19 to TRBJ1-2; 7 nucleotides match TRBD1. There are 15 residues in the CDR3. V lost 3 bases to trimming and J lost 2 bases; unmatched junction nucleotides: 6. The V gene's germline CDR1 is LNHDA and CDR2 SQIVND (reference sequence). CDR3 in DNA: TGTGCCAGTAGTATCCCGAGGACAGGAAACTATGGCTACACCTTC. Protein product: CASSIPRTGNYGYTF.

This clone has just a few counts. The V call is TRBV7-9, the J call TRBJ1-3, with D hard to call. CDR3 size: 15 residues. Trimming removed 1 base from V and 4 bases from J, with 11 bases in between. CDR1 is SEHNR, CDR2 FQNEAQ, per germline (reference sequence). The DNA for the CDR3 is TGTGCCAGCAGCTTAGACGACTTGTGGGGAAACACCATATATTTT. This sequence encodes CASSLDDLWGNTIYF.

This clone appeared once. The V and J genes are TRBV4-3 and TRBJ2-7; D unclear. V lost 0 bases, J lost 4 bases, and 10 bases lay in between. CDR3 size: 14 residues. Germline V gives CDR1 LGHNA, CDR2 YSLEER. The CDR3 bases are TGCGCCAGCAGCCAAGATGGAGAGACGTACGAGCAGTACTTC. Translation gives CASSQDGETYEQYF.

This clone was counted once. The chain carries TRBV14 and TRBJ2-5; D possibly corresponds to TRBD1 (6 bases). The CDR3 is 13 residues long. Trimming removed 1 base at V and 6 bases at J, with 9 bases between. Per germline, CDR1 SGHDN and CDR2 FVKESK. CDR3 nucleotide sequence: TGTGCCAGCAGCCAAGTTCAGGGGAAGACCCAGTACTTC. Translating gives CASSQVQGKTQYF.

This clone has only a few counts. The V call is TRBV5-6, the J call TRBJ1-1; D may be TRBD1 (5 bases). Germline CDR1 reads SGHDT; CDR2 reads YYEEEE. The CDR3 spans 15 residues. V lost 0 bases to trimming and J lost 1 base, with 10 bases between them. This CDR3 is CASSLGLRANTEAFF. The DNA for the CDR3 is TGTGCCAGCAGCTTGGGCCTCAGGGCGAACACTGAAGCTTTCTTT.

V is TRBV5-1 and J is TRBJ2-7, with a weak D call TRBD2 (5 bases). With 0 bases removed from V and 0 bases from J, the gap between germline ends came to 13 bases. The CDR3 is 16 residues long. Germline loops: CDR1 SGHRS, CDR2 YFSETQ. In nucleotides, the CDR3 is TGCGCCAGCAGCTTGGAATTCGGGGAAAGCTCCTACGAGCAGTACTTC. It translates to CASSLEFGESSYEQYF. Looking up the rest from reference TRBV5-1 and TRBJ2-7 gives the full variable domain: KAGVTQTPRYLIKTRGQQVTLSCSPISGHRSVSWYQQTPGQGLQFLFEYFSETQRNKGNFPGRFSGRQFSNSRSEMNVSTLELGDSALYLCASSLEFGESSYEQYFGPGTRLTVT.

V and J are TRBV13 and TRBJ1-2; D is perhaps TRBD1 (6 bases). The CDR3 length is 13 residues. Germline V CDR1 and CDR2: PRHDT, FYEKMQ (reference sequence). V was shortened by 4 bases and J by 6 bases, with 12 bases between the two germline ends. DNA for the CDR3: TGTGCCAGCAGCTCCCCTCCAGGGGATGGCTACACCTTC. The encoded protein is CASSSPPGDGYTF.

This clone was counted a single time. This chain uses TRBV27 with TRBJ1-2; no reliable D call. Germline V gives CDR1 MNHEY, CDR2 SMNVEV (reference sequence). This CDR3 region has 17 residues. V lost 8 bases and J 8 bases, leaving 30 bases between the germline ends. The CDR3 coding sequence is TGTGCCAGCGGACTTAAGGGCCCGGGCGGTTCATTACTAGGCTACACCTTC. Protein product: CASGLKGPGGSLLGYTF.

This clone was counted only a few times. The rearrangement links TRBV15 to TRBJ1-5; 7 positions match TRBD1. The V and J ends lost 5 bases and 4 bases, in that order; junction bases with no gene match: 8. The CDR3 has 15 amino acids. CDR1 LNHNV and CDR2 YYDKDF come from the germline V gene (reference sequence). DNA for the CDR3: TGTGCCACCAGCTTGACCGGGACAGTAAATCAGCCCCAGCATTTT. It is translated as CATSLTGTVNQPQHF.

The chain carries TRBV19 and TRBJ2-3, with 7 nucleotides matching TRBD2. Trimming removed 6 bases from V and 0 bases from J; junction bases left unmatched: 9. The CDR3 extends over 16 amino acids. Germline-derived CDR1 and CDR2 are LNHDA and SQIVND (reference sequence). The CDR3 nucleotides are TGTGCCAGTAGGTCCGGGGAAGCGGGGAGCACAGATACGCAGTATTTT. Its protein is CASRSGEAGSTDTQYF.

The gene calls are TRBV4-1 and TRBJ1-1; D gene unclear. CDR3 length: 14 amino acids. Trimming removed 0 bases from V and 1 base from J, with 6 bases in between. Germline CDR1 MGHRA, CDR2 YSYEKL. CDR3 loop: CASSQDPQNTEAFF. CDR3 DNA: TGCGCCAGCAGCCAAGATCCCCAGAACACTGAAGCTTTCTTT.

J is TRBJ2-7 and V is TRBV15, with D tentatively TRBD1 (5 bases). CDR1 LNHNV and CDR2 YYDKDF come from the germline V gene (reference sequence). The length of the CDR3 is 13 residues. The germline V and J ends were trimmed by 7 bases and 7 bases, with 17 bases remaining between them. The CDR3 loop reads CATKQVYQSEQYF. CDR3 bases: TGTGCCACCAAACAGGTCTATCAGTCGGAGCAGTACTTC. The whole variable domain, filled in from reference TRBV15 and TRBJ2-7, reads DAMVIQNPRYQVTQFGKPVTLSCSQTLNHNVMYWYQQKSSQAPKLLFHYYDKDFNNEADTPDNFQSRRPNTSFCFLDIRSPGLGDTAMYLCATKQVYQSEQYFGPGTRLTVT.

CDR3 region: CSVRTALTATNEKLFF. The CDR3 DNA follows: TGCAGCGTAAGGACAGCCCTTACTGCAACTAATGAAAAACTGTTTTTT. The rearrangement links TRBV29-1 to TRBJ1-4; TRBD1 might be the D (6 bases). The germline V gene encodes CDR1 SQVTM and CDR2 ANQGSEA. The CDR3 has 16 amino acids. V was clipped by 6 bases and J by 0 bases, with 17 bases between them.

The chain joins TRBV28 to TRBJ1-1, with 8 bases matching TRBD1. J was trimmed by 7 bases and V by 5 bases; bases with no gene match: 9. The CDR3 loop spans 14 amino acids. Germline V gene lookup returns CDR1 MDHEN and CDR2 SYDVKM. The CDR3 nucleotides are TGTGCCAGCAGTCTCGGACAGGGCTGGGGTGAAGCTTTCTTT. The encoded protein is CASSLGQGWGEAFF.

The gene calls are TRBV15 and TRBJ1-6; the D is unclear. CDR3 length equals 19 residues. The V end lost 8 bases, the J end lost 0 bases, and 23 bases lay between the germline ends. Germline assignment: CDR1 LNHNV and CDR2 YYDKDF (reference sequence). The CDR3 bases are TGTGCCACCTATAGCGGATCCGGATCAGGAAGCTCCTATAATTCACCCCTCCACTTT. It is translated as CATYSGSGSGSSYNSPLHF.